One sample yielded the 10 T cell receptor beta chains listed below, sequenced in a study of identical twins. Via MiXCR, TCRdb re-called the 5' RACE reads, giving one row per CDR3 protein. Seen here are fewer than 550,000 distinct CDR3 sequences, more than 13% observed once, and the top ten hold 0.98%. In addition, the sample was reused for a study of yellow fever vaccine responses in identical twins.

Sequencing used CD4+ T cells sorted from blood. The receptors originated from a woman in her late teens or twenties in good health.

This clonotype occurred a few times. The V and J genes are TRBV15 and TRBJ1-2, with D tentatively TRBD1 (5 bases). In germline, CDR1 is LNHNV, CDR2 YYDKDF (reference sequence). This CDR3 has 15 residues. V was shortened by 0 bases and J by 8 bases, with 16 bases between the two germline ends. The CDR3 coding sequence is TGTGCCACCAGCAGAGAGCGGGGGGTTATGGCGGGCTACACCTTC. It codes for CATSRERGVMAGYTF.

J is TRBJ1-1 and V is TRBV6-2 or TRBV6-3; 7 bases align to TRBD1. The V segment lost 6 bases and the J segment 5 bases; nucleotides outside the gene matches: 6. The CDR3 sequence is 13 residues long. Germline assignment: CDR1 MNHEY and CDR2 SVGEGT. The CDR3, as DNA: TGTGCCAGCAGAGACAGGGAGGGGACTGAAGCTTTCTTT. It yields the protein CASRDREGTEAFF.

This clonotype occurred a few times. V usage is TRBV20-1 and J usage is TRBJ2-3; 11 bases fit TRBD2. The V gene's germline CDR1 is DFQATT and CDR2 SNEGSKA (reference sequence). This CDR3 comprises 14 residues. Trimming took 6 bases from V and 6 from J; bases not matched to a gene: 8. CDR3 region: CSAHSGRASDTQYF. Written as DNA, the CDR3 is TGCAGTGCGCATAGCGGGAGGGCCTCGGATACGCAGTATTTT.

The CDR3 DNA reads TGCGCCAGCAGCCTACAGGAGGTAGCGGGAACCCTTACAGATACGCAGTATTTT. Translated, it gives CASSLQEVAGTLTDTQYF. The genes are TRBV4-1 and TRBJ2-3; 8 nucleotides align to TRBD2. CDR3 length equals 18 residues. V trimming: 4 bases; J trimming: 3 bases; junction bases outside the gene matches: 15. Germline V lookup: CDR1 MGHRA, CDR2 YSYEKL.

This clonotype was detected only a few times. V gene TRBV18 combines with J gene TRBJ2-6; D tentatively reads TRBD1 or TRBD2 (6 bases each). This CDR3 spans 16 amino acids. The V end was cut by 6 bases, the J end by 0 bases, with 12 bases between. The germline gives CDR1 KGHSH, CDR2 LQKENI. In DNA, the CDR3 is TGTGCCAGCTCCTCAGGAGGGGGCTCTGGGGCCAACGTCCTGACTTTC. Translated, it gives CASSSGGGSGANVLTF. The variable domain in full, completed from reference TRBV18 and TRBJ2-6, reads NAGVMQNPRHLVRRRGQEARLRCSPMKGHSHVYWYRQLPEEGLKFMVYLQKENIIDESGMPKERFSAEFPKEGPSILRIQQVVRGDSAAYFCASSSGGGSGANVLTFGAGSRLTVL.

This clonotype was seen only once. J is TRBJ1-5 and V is TRBV7-2; no definite D call. Trimming cost V 4 bases and J 5 bases, with 12 bases left between them. Germline lookup yields CDR1 SGHTA and CDR2 FQGNSA. The CDR3 is 14 residues long. In DNA, the CDR3 is TGTGCCAGCAGCTCGGACCCGACCTATCAGCCCCAGCATTTT. It translates to CASSSDPTYQPQHF.

This chain uses TRBV7-2 with TRBJ2-7; D remains ambiguous. Trimming took off 4 bases at V and 6 bases at J, with 10 bases between the two ends. Germline-derived CDR1 and CDR2 are SGHTA and FQGNSA. The CDR3 has 12 residues. The CDR3 coding sequence is TGTGCCAGCAGCTCCCTCATCTCCGAGCAGTACTTC. Translated, it gives CASSSLISEQYF.

This clonotype was recorded a few times. V gene TRBV29-1 combines with J gene TRBJ2-2; D gene ambiguous. V dropped 1 base and J dropped 2 bases, with 2 bases sitting between them. Germline V gives CDR1 SQVTM, CDR2 ANQGSEA. CDR3 length: 12 amino acids. The chain's CDR3 is CSVEGNTGELFF. In DNA form, the CDR3 reads TGCAGCGTTGAAGGCAACACCGGGGAGCTGTTTTTT.

This clonotype was seen only a few times. The chain has TRBV11-3 and TRBJ2-3, with D possibly TRBD2 on 5 matching bases. There are 13 residues in the CDR3. Trimming left V 5 bases short and J 2 bases short, with 8 bases between. The V gene's germline CDR1 is SGHNT and CDR2 YENEEA. The CDR3 loop reads CASSTDYTDTQYF. DNA of the CDR3: TGTGCCAGCAGCACAGACTACACAGATACGCAGTATTTT.

This clonotype turned up a few times. Written as DNA, the CDR3 is TGTGCCAGCAGTGGGCTAGCGGGAGGAGGAGAGACCCAGTACTTC. Amino acids: CASSGLAGGGETQYF. The chain uses TRBV6-1 and TRBJ2-5; 11 bases align to TRBD2. This CDR3 contains 15 residues. The V and J ends lost 4 bases and 4 bases, in that order; junction bases with no gene match: 5. Germline values: CDR1 MNHNS, CDR2 SASEGT.